The subject of this entry is one TCR beta chain. Its antigen is currently unknown. Treatment: oral pan-JAK inhibitor, 5-10 mg twice daily. This sample is drawn from a study of CD8+ T cells in alopecia areata. Study summary: Percent of scalp involved defined treated patients' severity scores. General observations from the study: Although TCR sharing was seen in mice, sharing across patients was less clear, possibly for HLA-related reasons.

Reverse transcribed after extraction, RNA yielded cDNA as the sequencing template. Clones were sequenced by immunoSEQ multiplex PCR, and TCRdb holds only the in-frame ones, with some missing. Seen here are roughly 150,000 clones, roughly 50% observed once, and the top ten hold approximately 16%. V shed 4 bases and J shed 2 bases, with 12 bases lying between them. Germline lookup yields CDR1 ENHRY and CDR2 SYGVKD. The CDR3 is made up of 14 amino acids. The sample consisted of CD8+ T cells sorted from blood, taken at week 4, from a patient treated with tofacitinib. This receptor was obtained from a human donor with alopecia areata. V and J are TRBV10-3 and TRBJ2-7, with D possibly matching TRBD2 (5 bases). CDR3 DNA: TGTGCCATCAGTGGCGGACGGGAAACCTACGAGCAGTACTTC. Translation: CAISGGRETYEQYF.